This T cell receptor (beta chain) emerged from a study of T cells after yellow fever vaccination. General observations from the study: Post-booster repertoires again held most primary-vaccination clones (roughly 95% CD4, roughly 88% CD8).

The germline gives CDR1 MNHEY, CDR2 SVGEGT. This CDR3 contains 13 residues. V dropped 6 bases and J dropped 1 base, with 10 bases sitting between them. UMIs and a universal primer site were added when TCR cDNA was made by 5'RACE template switching. TCRdb re-derived calls from the 5' RACE reads in MiXCR, one entry per CDR3 protein. The sample includes fewer than 100,000 distinct CDR3 sequences, 8% to 10% seen only once; the top ten take 15% to 20%. This clonotype was sampled from a man aged 18 to 30 who received the YFV17D yellow fever vaccine. Sequenced material: CD8+ T cells not binding an NS4B(214-222) dextramer, sorted from PBMCs, taken approximately 16 days after the first yellow fever vaccination. V is TRBV6-2 or TRBV6-3 and J is TRBJ2-7, with D perhaps TRBD1 (6 bases). The chain's CDR3 is CASSTGTSYEQYF. The DNA for the CDR3 is TGTGCCAGCAGCACCGGGACATCCTACGAGCAGTACTTC.